The next 26 T cell receptor beta chains were all read from a single sample in a study of monozygotic twins with inflammatory bowel disease (dated by TCRdb to the late 2010s). Library creation used 5' RACE. The instrument was an Illumina HiSeq 2500. Once TCRdb had reprocessed the reads, it stored one entry per CDR3 protein sequence and supplied no DNA. The sample table includes approximately 400,000 distinct CDR3 sequences. Clones ranked in the top ten supply around 2.4% of the sample. The sequenced sample consisted of blood. These receptors originate from a human donor with ulcerative colitis or Crohn's disease, or a healthy co-twin of an affected twin (not recorded which).

The gene calls are TRBV6-5 and TRBJ1-1. Looked up from germline, CDR1 is MNHEY and CDR2 is SVGAGI. The CDR3 totals 14 residues. The CDR3 here is CASSYSVSNTEAFF.

This chain uses TRBV29-1 with TRBJ2-1; TCRdb gives TRBD2 as the D gene, but with no DNA this cannot be confirmed. Germline-derived CDR1 and CDR2 are SQVTM and ANQGSEA. The CDR3 is made up of 14 amino acids. The chain's CDR3 is CSHLLAGGGGEQFF.

This chain links TRBV19 with TRBJ2-7; checking the TCRdb D call of TRBD2 is not possible without DNA. The length of the CDR3 is 16 residues. Per germline, CDR1 LNHDA and CDR2 SQIVND (reference sequence). The CDR3 sequence is CASSINSGEGAYEQYF.

The V call is TRBV6-5, the J call TRBJ1-2; the TCRdb D gene call, TRBD1, has no DNA to confirm it. CDR3 length: 16 amino acids. Germline loops: CDR1 MNHEY, CDR2 SVGAGI. The CDR3 protein is CASSYSNRGQVYGYTF.

The rearrangement joins TRBV27 to TRBJ1-2; TCRdb picks TRBD1, but there is no DNA to check that call. The CDR3 sequence is 14 residues long. Germline V CDR1 and CDR2: MNHEY, SMNVEV (reference sequence). CDR3: CASSTRQGARGYTF.

The chain is built from TRBV5-6 and TRBJ2-5. The V gene's germline CDR1 is SGHDT and CDR2 YYEEEE. There are 14 residues in the CDR3. CDR3 sequence reads: CASSLRPFQETQYF.

CDR3 in amino acids: CASSGFRGREHEQYF. The V gene is TRBV2, the J gene TRBJ2-7; TCRdb outputs TRBD1, but without DNA this stays unchecked. Per the germline V gene, CDR1 is SNHLY and CDR2 is FYNNEI. The length of the CDR3 is 15 residues. The full variable domain, with the rest looked up from reference TRBV2 and TRBJ2-7, is EPEVTQTPSHQVTQMGQEVILRCVPISNHLYFYWYRQILGQKVEFLVSFYNNEISEKSEIFDDQFSVERPDGSNFTLKIRSTKLEDSAMYFCASSGFRGREHEQYFGPGTRLTVT.

The chain combines TRBV4-2 with TRBJ1-1. The CDR3 extends over 14 amino acids. Germline V lookup: CDR1 LGHNA, CDR2 YNFKEQ. The CDR3: CASSQAGGVTEAFF.

The V gene is TRBV20-1, the J gene TRBJ2-2; TCRdb gives TRBD1 as the D gene, but with no DNA this cannot be confirmed. Looked up from germline, CDR1 is DFQATT and CDR2 is SNEGSKA (reference sequence). The CDR3 has 15 residues. The CDR3: CSASPGFKPAGELFF.

The gene calls are TRBV5-1 and TRBJ1-2; TCRdb returns TRBD1, unconfirmable since there is no DNA. The germline V gene encodes CDR1 SGHRS and CDR2 YFSETQ. The CDR3 length is 15 residues. The chain's CDR3 is CASSLKDSWFYGYTF.

The V and J genes are TRBV20-1 and TRBJ2-1; TCRdb's D call of TRBD1 is untestable without DNA. The CDR3 sequence is 16 residues long. Germline assignment: CDR1 DFQATT and CDR2 SNEGSKA (reference sequence). CDR3 loop: CSARDPRPGVGDEQFF.

The chain combines TRBV28 with TRBJ2-3; the D call of TRBD2 rests on TCRdb alone, since no DNA is present to check it. The CDR3 runs to 17 residues. Germline CDR1 reads MDHEN; CDR2 reads SYDVKM. CDR3 sequence reads: CASSQNSAEEDTDTQYF.

The chain has TRBV7-2 and TRBJ2-7; with no DNA, the TCRdb D assignment of TRBD2 cannot be verified. This CDR3 has 15 residues. Germline CDR1 reads SGHTA; CDR2 reads FQGNSA. CDR3 loop: CASSLVTSGASKQYF.

The genes are TRBV7-2 and TRBJ1-6. CDR3 length equals 16 residues. Per germline, CDR1 SGHTA and CDR2 FQGNSA. The CDR3 protein is CASSNHRGSYNSPLHF.

CDR3 protein: CASTPSGREETQYF. The chain couples TRBV27 to TRBJ2-5; with no DNA, the TCRdb D assignment of TRBD2 cannot be verified. Germline CDR1 is MNHEY and CDR2 is SMNVEV (reference sequence). The CDR3 runs to 14 residues.

The chain couples TRBV7-6 to TRBJ1-5; TCRdb's D call, TRBD1, is unchecked because there is no DNA. The length of the CDR3 is 15 residues. CDR1 is SGHVS, CDR2 FNYEAQ, per germline. The CDR3 spells CASSLVQGSNQPQHF.

The chain carries TRBV3-1 and TRBJ2-3; the D gene TCRdb calls, TRBD2, cannot be checked with no DNA. Germline V gives CDR1 LGHDT, CDR2 YNNKEL (reference sequence). The CDR3 has 14 residues. The chain's CDR3 is CASSRSGSTDTQYF.

J is TRBJ2-5 and V is TRBV5-1; TCRdb gives TRBD2 as the D gene, but with no DNA this cannot be confirmed. Germline assignment: CDR1 SGHRS and CDR2 YFSETQ. CDR3 size: 14 residues. This chain's CDR3 is CASRSGTSAETQYF.

The V and J genes are TRBV4-1 and TRBJ1-2; TCRdb outputs TRBD1, but without DNA this stays unchecked. The CDR3 runs to 14 residues. Per the germline V gene, CDR1 is MGHRA and CDR2 is YSYEKL. The CDR3 spells CASQNPGQGAGYTF.

The chain has TRBV15 and TRBJ2-7. CDR1 and CDR2 from the germline V gene are LNHNV and YYDKDF (reference sequence). This CDR3 spans 15 amino acids. CDR3 protein: CATSRVQTTQYEQYF. Full variable domain (missing parts from reference TRBV15 and TRBJ2-7): DAMVIQNPRYQVTQFGKPVTLSCSQTLNHNVMYWYQQKSSQAPKLLFHYYDKDFNNEADTPDNFQSRRPNTSFCFLDIRSPGLGDTAMYLCATSRVQTTQYEQYFGPGTRLTVT.

The chain recombines TRBV5-1 with TRBJ2-1; checking the TCRdb D call of TRBD2 is not possible without DNA. Germline V gene sequence: CDR1 SGHRS, CDR2 YFSETQ. The CDR3 has 19 residues. CDR3 in amino acids: CASSAKPSGSPSSYNEQFF.

This sequence joins TRBV7-2 and TRBJ1-5. Germline CDR1 SGHTA, CDR2 FQGNSA. This CDR3 has 14 amino acids. The CDR3 sequence: CASSFTFSNQPQHF.

The rearrangement joins TRBV20-1 to TRBJ1-5; the TCRdb D gene call, TRBD1, has no DNA to confirm it. The germline gives CDR1 DFQATT, CDR2 SNEGSKA (reference sequence). This CDR3 has 14 amino acids. The CDR3 sequence is CSAPQQGGNQPQHF.

The chain combines TRBV7-2 with TRBJ2-2. Per the germline V gene, CDR1 is SGHTA and CDR2 is FQGNSA. The CDR3 totals 13 residues. The CDR3 here is CASSEVYPGELFF. The variable domain in full, with the rest retrieved from reference TRBV7-2 and TRBJ2-2, is GAGVSQSPSNKVTEKGKDVELRCDPISGHTALYWYRQSLGQGLEFLIYFQGNSAPDKSGLPSDRFSAERTGGSVSTLTIQRTQQEDSAVYLCASSEVYPGELFFGEGSRLTVL.

The V and J genes are TRBV13 and TRBJ2-7; TCRdb calls TRBD2, which cannot be checked without DNA. Germline CDR1 PRHDT, CDR2 FYEKMQ (reference sequence). The length of the CDR3 is 14 residues. This CDR3 reads CASSFFGRDYEQYF.

The chain links TRBV6-5 to TRBJ1-1. The germline V gene has CDR1 MNHEY and CDR2 SVGAGI. The CDR3 sequence is 13 residues long. The CDR3 loop is CASSHRQDTEAFF.